The 18 T cell receptor beta chains below come from one sample, sequenced in a study of cytomegalovirus exposure and HLA in healthy donors. The PCR employed 60 Vbeta primers together with 13 Jbeta primers. The protocol was immunoSEQ multiplex PCR, while the TCRdb copy is restricted to in-frame clones and leaves out a portion. In the table there are roughly 130,000 clones, around 85% of which are singletons. The sample comprised PBMCs. The receptors were sampled from a man aged 30-40 years in good health and CMV-seronegative.

The CDR3 DNA reads TGTGCCAGCAGCGAGGGGGGGTTTGCCTACGAGCAGTACTTC. Translation: CASSEGGFAYEQYF. This chain joins TRBV7-2 and TRBJ2-7; D is possibly TRBD2 (7 bases). The germline CDR1 and CDR2 sequences are SGHTA and FQGNSA. Trimming removed 5 bases from V and 2 bases from J, with 13 bases in between. The CDR3 covers 14 residues.

The chain links TRBV30 to TRBJ1-1; D remains ambiguous. Trimming stripped 0 bases from V and 5 bases from J, with 10 bases between. The CDR3 loop spans 13 amino acids. Germline loops: CDR1 GTSNPN, CDR2 SVGIG (reference sequence). The CDR3: CAWSVQTTTEAFF. The CDR3, as DNA: TGTGCCTGGAGTGTACAGACCACTACTGAAGCTTTCTTT.

The chain combines TRBV11-2 with TRBJ2-1, with 8 bases identical to TRBD1. V trimming: 3 bases; J trimming: 8 bases; junction bases outside the gene matches: 9. Germline V CDR1 and CDR2: SGHAT, FQNNGV. CDR3 length equals 15 residues. The CDR3 bases are TGTGCCAGCAGCTTTAGACAGGGGCTCCTCGATGAGCAGTTCTTC. The encoded protein is CASSFRQGLLDEQFF. The complete variable domain, with remaining parts taken from reference TRBV11-2 and TRBJ2-1, reads EAGVAQSPRYKIIEKRQSVAFWCNPISGHATLYWYQQILGQGPKLLIQFQNNGVVDDSQLPKDRFSAERLKGVDSTLKIQPAKLEDSAVYLCASSFRQGLLDEQFFGPGTRLTVL.

This chain joins TRBV5-1 and TRBJ2-3, with D perhaps matching TRBD2 (5 bases). This CDR3 is built from 15 residues. CDR1 is SGHRS, CDR2 YFSETQ, per germline. Trimming removed 5 bases at V and 2 bases at J, with 15 bases between. The CDR3 bases are TGCGCCAGCAGTCAGATCGGACTCGTCACAGATACGCAGTATTTT. Amino acids: CASSQIGLVTDTQYF.

The chain couples TRBV2 to TRBJ2-7; D is possibly TRBD2 (7 bases). CDR1 and CDR2 from the germline V gene are SNHLY and FYNNEI. The CDR3 sequence is 15 residues long. V was clipped by 1 base and J by 2 bases, with 12 bases between them. CDR3 sequence reads: CASSEGGGGPYEQYF. The DNA for the CDR3 is TGTGCCAGCAGTGAAGGAGGGGGGGGTCCCTACGAGCAGTACTTC.

V gene TRBV5-6 combines with J gene TRBJ2-3, with 15 bases aligning to TRBD2. J gave up 4 bases and V 3 bases, and 3 bases lay outside the gene matches. The CDR3 runs to 16 residues. Germline loops: CDR1 SGHDT, CDR2 YYEEEE. The CDR3 nucleotides are TGTGCCAGCAGCTGGGGACTAGCGGGGGGTGCAGATACGCAGTATTTT. This codes for CASSWGLAGGADTQYF. The variable domain in full, completed from reference TRBV5-6 and TRBJ2-3, reads DAGVTQSPTHLIKTRGQQVTLRCSPKSGHDTVSWYQQALGQGPQFIFQYYEEEERQRGNFPDRFSGHQFPNYSSELNVNALLLGDSALYLCASSWGLAGGADTQYFGPGTRLTVL.

The V call is TRBV23-1, the J call TRBJ2-1, with D perhaps matching TRBD2 (5 bases). TRBV23-1 is flagged as an ORF with uncertain function. V lost 8 bases and J lost 0, with 17 bases in between. CDR3 length equals 16 residues. CDR3 bases: TGCGCCAGCCATACTCGCGGGTCCGCCTCCTACAATGAGCAGTTCTTC. Protein: CASHTRGSASYNEQFF.

The chain employs TRBV6-4 and TRBJ2-3; D remains ambiguous. Germline V gene sequence: CDR1 MRHNA, CDR2 SNTAGT. This CDR3 contains 13 residues. Trimming stripped 3 bases from V and 1 base from J, with 5 bases between. CDR3 sequence: CASSESGTDTQYF. CDR3 coding DNA: TGTGCCAGCAGTGAGTCAGGCACAGATACGCAGTATTTT.

The gene calls are TRBV28 and TRBJ2-7; D gene ambiguous. V lost 2 bases and J lost 0, with 5 bases in between. The CDR3 runs to 13 residues. Looked up from germline, CDR1 is MDHEN and CDR2 is SYDVKM. CDR3 residues: CASSLTASYEQYF. The CDR3 DNA is TGTGCCAGCAGTTTAACAGCCTCCTACGAGCAGTACTTC.

The chain couples TRBV9 to TRBJ1-5; D gene uncertain. V lost 1 base and J 5 bases, leaving 7 bases between the germline ends. Germline lookup yields CDR1 SGDLS and CDR2 YYNGEE. CDR3 length: 13 residues. CDR3 nucleotide sequence: TGTGCCAGCAGCGTACTACCATATCAGCCCCAGCATTTT. Residues: CASSVLPYQPQHF.

The count of this clone is one. The rearrangement links TRBV6-1 to TRBJ1-2; D is unresolved. From germline, CDR1 is MNHNS and CDR2 SASEGT. The CDR3 covers 14 residues. The V end lost 5 bases, the J end lost 5 bases, and 15 bases lay between the germline ends. The CDR3 DNA sequence: TGTGCCAGCAGTCCCCGACGGGATCGGTATGGCTACACCTTC. Translated, it gives CASSPRRDRYGYTF.

The J gene is TRBJ1-1, the V gene TRBV18; D may be TRBD1 (5 bases). The germline gives CDR1 KGHSH, CDR2 LQKENI. V was clipped by 3 bases and J by 6 bases, with 17 bases between them. The CDR3 is 15 residues long. CDR3 amino acids: CASSPSPWAGPEAFF. The CDR3 DNA reads TGTGCCAGCTCACCGAGTCCGTGGGCAGGGCCTGAAGCTTTCTTT.

The chain joins TRBV11-2 to TRBJ1-2; 8 positions agree with TRBD1. This CDR3 has 17 residues. Germline trimming cut 1 base from V and 4 bases from J; bases unmatched to any gene: 11. The germline V gene has CDR1 SGHAT and CDR2 FQNNGV. The CDR3 nucleotides are TGTGCCAGCAGCTTAGCCCGGACAGGGACTTCCCTCTATGGCTACACCTTC. Protein: CASSLARTGTSLYGYTF.

The J gene is TRBJ2-5, the V gene TRBV7-2, with 8 bases matching TRBD2. V gave up 0 bases and J gave up 5 bases; unmatched junction bases: 5. The germline V gene has CDR1 SGHTA and CDR2 FQGNSA. The CDR3 runs to 15 residues. The CDR3, as DNA: TGTGCCAGCAGCTTAGCGCTTCGCGGGGGGGAGACCCAGTACTTC. It is translated as CASSLALRGGETQYF. The whole variable domain, filled in from reference TRBV7-2 and TRBJ2-5, reads GAGVSQSPSNKVTEKGKDVELRCDPISGHTALYWYRQSLGQGLEFLIYFQGNSAPDKSGLPSDRFSAERTGGSVSTLTIQRTQQEDSAVYLCASSLALRGGETQYFGPGTRLLVL.

This chain connects TRBV18 to TRBJ2-5; D is unclear. Trimming cost V 3 bases and J 1 base, with 12 bases left between them. This CDR3 comprises 15 residues. CDR1 and CDR2 (germline): KGHSH, LQKENI. The CDR3 coding sequence is TGTGCCAGCTCACCGCCCCCGGGTCTCCAAGAGACCCAGTACTTC. Protein sequence: CASSPPPGLQETQYF.

The table lists this clone with a few counts. The chain carries TRBV6-4 and TRBJ2-1, with 7 bases identical to TRBD2. Losses at the gene ends were 0 bases for V and 4 bases for J; bases not matched to a gene: 6. CDR1 is MRHNA and CDR2 is SNTAGT in the germline V gene. The CDR3 has 16 residues. The CDR3 DNA follows: TGTGCCAGCAGTGACTCGGGGACTACGAGTTACAATGAGCAGTTCTTC. It yields the protein CASSDSGTTSYNEQFF.

This CDR3 is CASSLSARLAGTGELFF. CDR3 sequence (DNA): TGCGCCAGCAGTCTATCGGCCCGACTAGCGGGGACCGGGGAGCTGTTTTTT. This chain joins TRBV5-1 and TRBJ2-2; 11 bases agree with TRBD2. CDR3 length equals 17 residues. V shed 5 bases, J shed 5 bases, and the junction held 11 bases outside the gene matches. Germline V gene lookup returns CDR1 SGHRS and CDR2 YFSETQ. The full variable domain, its missing parts supplied by reference TRBV5-1 and TRBJ2-2, is KAGVTQTPRYLIKTRGQQVTLSCSPISGHRSVSWYQQTPGQGLQFLFEYFSETQRNKGNFPGRFSGRQFSNSRSEMNVSTLELGDSALYLCASSLSARLAGTGELFFGEGSRLTVL.

The chain has TRBV18 and TRBJ1-1, with 9 bases aligning to TRBD1. The CDR3 has 17 residues. V shed 2 bases, J shed 3 bases, and the junction held 10 bases outside the gene matches. The germline V gene encodes CDR1 KGHSH and CDR2 LQKENI. DNA for the CDR3: TGTGCCAGCTCACCAATCGGGGCGGGACAGGGCTACACTGAAGCTTTCTTT. The encoded protein is CASSPIGAGQGYTEAFF. Full variable domain (outside the CDR3, taken from reference TRBV18 and TRBJ1-1): NAGVMQNPRHLVRRRGQEARLRCSPMKGHSHVYWYRQLPEEGLKFMVYLQKENIIDESGMPKERFSAEFPKEGPSILRIQQVVRGDSAAYFCASSPIGAGQGYTEAFFGQGTRLTVV.